The source of this TCR beta chain is a study of early T cells in non-severe SARS-CoV-2 infection. About the study: Alpha and beta chains were unpaired, from unsorted whole-blood bulk RNA.

Molecules of cDNA were individually given unique molecular identifiers that were attached to them. One entry per CDR3 protein results from TCRdb running MiXCR on the 5' RACE reads. The sample lists more than 65,000 distinct CDR3 sequences, over 3.5% occurring once. CDR3 length equals 15 residues. Per the germline V gene, CDR1 is MGHRA and CDR2 is YSYEKL. V lost 1 base, J lost 3 bases, and 9 bases lay in between. J is TRBJ1-4 and V is TRBV4-1; possibly TRBD1 for D (5 bases). The sequences come from whole blood, collected at baseline. The sequence derives from an adult who was a healthcare worker with PCR-confirmed SARS-CoV-2 infection or an uninfected control (not recorded which). The donor label of this sample is uncertain. This CDR3 is CASSQAGLSNEKLFF. CDR3 nucleotide sequence: TGCGCCAGCAGCCAAGCAGGGCTGTCTAATGAAAAACTGTTTTTT.